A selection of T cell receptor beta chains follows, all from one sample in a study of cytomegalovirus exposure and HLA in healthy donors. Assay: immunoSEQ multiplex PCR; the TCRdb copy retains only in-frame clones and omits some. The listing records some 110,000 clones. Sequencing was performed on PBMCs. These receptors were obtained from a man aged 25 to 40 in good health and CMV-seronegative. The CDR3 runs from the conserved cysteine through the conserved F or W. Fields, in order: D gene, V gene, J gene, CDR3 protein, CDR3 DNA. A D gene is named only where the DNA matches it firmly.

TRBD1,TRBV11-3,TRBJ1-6,CASSPGTGVVYNSPLHF,TGTGCCAGCAGCCCGGGGACAGGGGTGGTTTATAATTCACCCCTCCACTTT
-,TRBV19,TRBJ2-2,CASSIDEVYSNTGELFF,TGTGCCAGTAGTATAGATGAGGTGTACTCGAACACCGGGGAGCTGTTTTTT
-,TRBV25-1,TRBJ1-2,CASSEYSSGGTYGYTF,TGTGCCAGCAGTGAATACTCCTCGGGGGGGACCTATGGCTACACCTTC
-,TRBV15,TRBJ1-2,CATSRGGGDYGYTF,TGTGCCACCAGCAGAGGAGGGGGGGACTATGGCTACACCTTC
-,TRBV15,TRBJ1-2,CATSRGTTGYGYTF,TGTGCCACCAGCAGAGGAACAACAGGGTATGGCTACACCTTC
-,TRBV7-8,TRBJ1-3,CASSLVRAISGNTIYF,TGTGCCAGCAGCTTAGTCAGGGCCATCTCTGGAAACACCATATATTTT
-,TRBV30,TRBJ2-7,CAWSVPWGEQYF,TGTGCCTGGAGTGTACCGTGGGGAGAACAGTACTTC
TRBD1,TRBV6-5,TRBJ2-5,CASSFLPGTGLETQYF,TGTGCCAGCAGTTTCTTACCCGGGACAGGGCTAGAGACCCAGTACTTC
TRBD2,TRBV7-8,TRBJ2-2,CASSPGLAVNTGELFF,TGTGCCAGCAGCCCGGGACTAGCAGTGAACACCGGGGAGCTGTTTTTT
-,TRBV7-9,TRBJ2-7,CASSSQVSYEQYF,TGTGCCAGCAGTTCACAGGTCTCCTACGAGCAGTACTTC
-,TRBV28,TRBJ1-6,CASQKYGGNNSPLHF,TGTGCCAGCCAAAAGTACGGAGGCAATAATTCACCCCTCCACTTT
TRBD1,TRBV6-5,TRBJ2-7,CASSYSRQGAHEQYF,TGTGCCAGCAGTTACTCGAGGCAGGGGGCACACGAGCAGTACTTC
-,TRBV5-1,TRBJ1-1,CASSPSQKIMNTVAFF,TGCGCCAGCAGCCCGTCACAGAAAATAATGAACACTGTAGCTTTCTTT
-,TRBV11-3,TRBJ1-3,CASSFGGNTIYF,TGTGCCAGCAGCTTCGGTGGAAACACCATATATTTT
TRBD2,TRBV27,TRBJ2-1,CASRRGGVNNEQFF,TGTGCCAGCAGGCGCGGGGGGGTCAACAATGAGCAGTTCTTC
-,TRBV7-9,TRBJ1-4,CASSPGTGTTNEKLFF,TGTGCCAGCAGCCCAGGAACAGGGACAACTAATGAAAAACTGTTTTTT
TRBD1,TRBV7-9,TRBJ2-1,CASSSGQGIANEQFF,TGTGCCAGCAGCTCTGGACAGGGGATCGCCAATGAGCAGTTCTTC
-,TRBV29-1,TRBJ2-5,CSVIRQAKFQETQYF,TGCAGCGTTATACGACAGGCGAAATTCCAAGAGACCCAGTACTTC